The 22 T cell receptor beta chains listed next were all sequenced from one sample in a study of T-cell memory formation after mild COVID-19. Each CDR3 protein is one row after TCRdb ran MiXCR on the 5' RACE reads. The profile shows 530,000 or so distinct CDR3 sequences, around 16% of them singletons. The sample taken for sequencing was PBMCs or a T cell subset sorted from them (not recorded which). All receptors derive from an adult woman who had mild COVID-19 (a few samples of this study predate the infection). Cell type and time point are not known.

This sequence joins TRBV12-3 or TRBV12-4 and TRBJ1-1; D gene ambiguous. The CDR3 totals 12 residues. V shed 2 bases and J shed 3 bases, with 4 bases lying between them. CDR3 DNA: TGTGCCAGCAGTTTATATGACACTGAAGCTTTCTTT. This encodes CASSLYDTEAFF.

The sample holds a few counts of this clonotype. The chain links TRBV28 to TRBJ1-1, with TRBD1 as a possible D gene (5 bases). The germline V gene has CDR1 MDHEN and CDR2 SYDVKM. Deletions cut 8 bases from V and 5 bases from J, with 15 bases between. This CDR3 is 13 amino acids long. CDR3 coding DNA: TGTGCCAGCCGTCTCGGGGGGAAAACTGAAGCTTTCTTT. The encoded protein is CASRLGGKTEAFF.

This clonotype came up a few times. The J gene is TRBJ2-3, the V gene TRBV4-2; D perhaps matches TRBD1 (5 bases). Germline V gene lookup returns CDR1 LGHNA and CDR2 YNFKEQ. Trimming stripped 0 bases from V and 6 bases from J, with 13 bases between. The CDR3 has 15 residues. The CDR3 is CASSQDSGLGDTQYF. Here the CDR3 DNA reads TGTGCCAGCAGCCAAGATTCAGGGCTGGGGGATACGCAGTATTTT.

V gene TRBV7-9 combines with J gene TRBJ2-4, with 7 nucleotides matching TRBD1. This CDR3 is built from 13 residues. The germline V gene encodes CDR1 SEHNR and CDR2 FQNEAQ (reference sequence). With 5 bases clipped from V and 7 bases from J, the junction kept 5 bases outside the gene matches. The DNA of the CDR3 is TGTGCCAGCAGCCCCCCGGACAGGAACATTCAGTACTTC. The encoded protein is CASSPPDRNIQYF.

V and J are TRBV3-1 and TRBJ1-2, with a possible D match to TRBD1 (6 bases). The germline V gene has CDR1 LGHDT and CDR2 YNNKEL (reference sequence). The CDR3 sequence is 14 residues long. CDR3 DNA: TGTGTAAAAAGGGGGGCCTCACTCCGCTATGGCTACACCTTC. The encoded protein is CVKRGASLRYGYTF.

The rearrangement uses TRBV27 and TRBJ1-2; D is possibly TRBD1 (6 bases). With 0 bases removed from V and 5 bases from J, the gap between germline ends came to 13 bases. Germline values: CDR1 MNHEY, CDR2 SMNVEV (reference sequence). The length of the CDR3 is 15 residues. For the CDR3, the DNA is TGTGCCAGCAGTTTATCTAGGGGGAGGGGTTATGGCTACACCTTC. Its protein is CASSLSRGRGYGYTF.

The chain couples TRBV6-2 or TRBV6-3 to TRBJ1-6; D is undetermined. Germline V gene data show CDR1 as MNHEY and CDR2 as SVGEGT. Trimming pared 11 bases from V and 9 bases from J, leaving 17 bases between. The CDR3 is 13 residues long. CDR3 region: CACTLGWISPLHF. In DNA, the CDR3 is TGTGCCTGCACTTTAGGGTGGATTTCACCCCTCCACTTT.

V gene TRBV29-1 combines with J gene TRBJ1-1; TRBD1 aligns across 9 bases. The CDR3 covers 14 residues. V shed 3 bases and J 3 bases; nucleotides not matched to a gene: 5. Germline loops: CDR1 SQVTM, CDR2 ANQGSEA. The CDR3 DNA reads TGCAGCGTTGAGGTACAGGGGGCGGACACTGAAGCTTTCTTT. Encoded protein: CSVEVQGADTEAFF.

The chain links TRBV7-2 to TRBJ2-1; D possibly matches TRBD1 or TRBD2 (5 bases each). Trimming removed 1 base from V and 11 bases from J, with 12 bases in between. Germline V gene sequence: CDR1 SGHTA, CDR2 FQGNSA. CDR3 length: 13 residues. CDR3 DNA: TGTGCCAGCAGCTTAGATCTGGGACGGAAGCAGTTCTTC. This encodes CASSLDLGRKQFF.

This clonotype has just a few counts. The rearrangement uses TRBV4-1 and TRBJ1-2; D possibly corresponds to TRBD1 (6 bases). V shed 5 bases and J shed 3 bases, with 22 bases lying between them. The CDR3 contains 17 residues. CDR1 is MGHRA, CDR2 YSYEKL, per germline. CDR3 residues: CASSSTISGGVYYGYTF. For the CDR3, the DNA is TGCGCCAGCAGCTCTACTATTTCGGGGGGCGTATACTATGGCTACACCTTC.

The genes are TRBV6-5 and TRBJ2-3; 10 positions match TRBD2. This CDR3 is built from 16 residues. Germline loops: CDR1 MNHEY, CDR2 SVGAGI. V was clipped by 0 bases and J by 6 bases; unmatched bases: 6. In DNA form, the CDR3 reads TGTGCCAGCAGTTACTCCCGAGGACTAGCGGTCGATACGCAGTATTTT. The encoded protein is CASSYSRGLAVDTQYF.

The V gene is TRBV7-9, the J gene TRBJ2-3; no clear D. V was trimmed by 1 base and J by 1 base, leaving 12 bases between them. Germline CDR1 SEHNR, CDR2 FQNEAQ (reference sequence). The CDR3 is made up of 16 amino acids. This CDR3 reads CASSLVWPRRTDTQYF. CDR3 nucleotides: TGTGCCAGCAGCTTAGTCTGGCCCCGGCGCACAGATACGCAGTATTTT.

This rearrangement joins TRBV12-3 or TRBV12-4 to TRBJ2-3; 10 bases match TRBD2. Losses at the gene ends were 5 bases for V and 5 bases for J; bases not matched to a gene: 4. This CDR3 contains 14 residues. CDR3 DNA: TGTGCCAGCAGTCGCGGACTAGCGGTAGATACGCAGTATTTT. The encoded protein is CASSRGLAVDTQYF.

This clonotype was found a few times. This chain uses TRBV12-5 with TRBJ1-1, with 9 nucleotides matching TRBD1. V was pared by 6 bases and J by 1 base, with 6 bases of the junction left unmatched. The CDR3 is made up of 15 amino acids. Germline loops: CDR1 LGHNT, CDR2 FRNRAP. The CDR3 sequence is CASGPHRGQNTEAFF. Written as DNA, the CDR3 is TGTGCTAGTGGGCCTCACAGGGGGCAGAACACTGAAGCTTTCTTT.

This chain connects TRBV4-1 to TRBJ2-1; 9 positions match TRBD2. Germline V gives CDR1 MGHRA, CDR2 YSYEKL. The CDR3 length is 19 residues. Unmatched junction bases numbered 16, after V lost 4 bases and J lost 3 bases. In DNA form, the CDR3 reads TGCGCCAGCAGCCTGGTGAGCCTAGCGGGACCCACAAGCTACAATGAGCAGTTCTTC. Translated, it gives CASSLVSLAGPTSYNEQFF.

This clonotype was seen a few times. The chain is built from TRBV15 and TRBJ1-2; no definite D call. The V and J ends lost 1 base and 7 bases respectively, with 13 bases between them. This CDR3 is 14 amino acids long. CDR1 and CDR2 (germline): LNHNV, YYDKDF (reference sequence). The CDR3: CATSRGEKASGYTF. Here the CDR3 DNA reads TGTGCCACCAGCAGAGGTGAAAAGGCGAGTGGCTACACCTTC.

The DNA for the CDR3 is TGTGCCAGCAGCCCCGGGACCTGGGGACAGAGCACAGATACGCAGTATTTT. Its translation: CASSPGTWGQSTDTQYF. The chain recombines TRBV5-6 with TRBJ2-3, with 7 bases matching TRBD1. CDR3 length: 17 residues. V trimming: 4 bases; J trimming: 0 bases; junction bases outside the gene matches: 11. Germline CDR1 reads SGHDT; CDR2 reads YYEEEE.

This clonotype has only a few counts. The CDR3 DNA sequence: TGTGCCAGCAGCTCGGGACAGGGTAGGAGGGAGACCCAGTACTTC. Protein sequence: CASSSGQGRRETQYF. The rearrangement links TRBV5-6 to TRBJ2-5, with TRBD1 matching over 9 bases. V lost 3 bases to trimming and J lost 5 bases; unmatched junction nucleotides: 8. The CDR3 has 15 amino acids. Germline lookup yields CDR1 SGHDT and CDR2 YYEEEE.

This clonotype has only a few counts. The V gene is TRBV24-1, the J gene TRBJ2-1; the match to TRBD2 covers 11 bases. This CDR3 is 16 amino acids long. J was trimmed by 5 bases and V by 4 bases; bases with no gene match: 6. Germline CDR1 KGHDR, CDR2 SFDVKD. The CDR3 loop reads CATSDTSGSRNNEQFF. The CDR3 DNA is TGTGCCACCAGTGACACTAGCGGGAGTAGGAACAATGAGCAGTTCTTC.

The V gene is TRBV6-5, the J gene TRBJ2-6; D possibly corresponds to TRBD2 (6 bases). The germline CDR1 and CDR2 sequences are MNHEY and SVGAGI. This CDR3 is 17 amino acids long. Trimming took 6 bases from V and 0 from J, leaving 15 bases between them. CDR3 amino acids: CASRTGTFRSGANVLTF. In DNA, the CDR3 is TGTGCCAGCAGGACGGGGACTTTCCGCTCTGGGGCCAACGTCCTGACTTTC.

The rearrangement uses TRBV7-2 and TRBJ2-2; 7 bases match TRBD2. This CDR3 contains 17 residues. V gave up 1 base and J gave up 5 bases; unmatched junction bases: 10. The V gene's germline CDR1 is SGHTA and CDR2 FQGNSA. The CDR3 DNA reads TGTGCCAGCAGCTTAGGGCCCGGACTAGGCGGTACCGGGGAGCTGTTTTTT. Translating it yields CASSLGPGLGGTGELFF.

This clonotype turned up a few times. The rearrangement uses TRBV4-1 and TRBJ2-5; D ambiguous. V shed 4 bases and J shed 4 bases, with 22 bases lying between them. The CDR3 is 17 amino acids. Per germline, CDR1 MGHRA and CDR2 YSYEKL. CDR3 sequence: CASSPPGPYSSGETQYF. CDR3 coding DNA: TGCGCCAGCAGCCCCCCGGGCCCCTACTCATCGGGAGAGACCCAGTACTTC.